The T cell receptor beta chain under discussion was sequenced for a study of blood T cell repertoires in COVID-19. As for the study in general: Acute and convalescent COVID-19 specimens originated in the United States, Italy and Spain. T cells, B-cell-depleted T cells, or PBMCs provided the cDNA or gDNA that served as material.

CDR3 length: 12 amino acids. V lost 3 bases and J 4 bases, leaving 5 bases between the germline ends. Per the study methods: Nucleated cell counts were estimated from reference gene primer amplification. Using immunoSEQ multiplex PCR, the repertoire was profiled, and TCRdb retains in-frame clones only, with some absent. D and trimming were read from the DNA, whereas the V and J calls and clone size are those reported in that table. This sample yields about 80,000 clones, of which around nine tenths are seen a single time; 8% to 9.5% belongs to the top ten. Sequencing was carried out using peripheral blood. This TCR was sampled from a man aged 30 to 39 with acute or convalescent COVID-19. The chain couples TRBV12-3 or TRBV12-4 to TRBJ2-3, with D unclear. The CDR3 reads CASSLAADTQYF. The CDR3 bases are TGTGCCAGCAGTTTGGCCGCAGATACGCAGTATTTT.